A single sample gave rise to the 16 T cell receptor beta chains below, sequenced in a study of blood T cells in healthy people across ages. Alongside a J-beta primer mix, a sample-barcoded 5' primer served in a second PCR lasting about 7 to 11 cycles. A single record per CDR3 protein comes from TCRdb applying MiXCR to the 5' RACE reads. The sample contains some 560,000 distinct CDR3 sequences, about 27% of which appear only once. The sample was also reused in another study, on T cells of mothers and their children.

Sequencing used blood. The source is a boy aged 2 to 10 in good health.

This clonotype was seen ten or more times. The CDR3 protein is CASSQDVNTEAFF. As DNA, the CDR3 is TGTGCCAGCAGTCAGGACGTAAACACTGAAGCTTTCTTT. The chain couples TRBV2 to TRBJ1-1; D is ambiguous. Trimming stripped 5 bases from V and 2 bases from J, with 9 bases between. The germline CDR1 and CDR2 sequences are SNHLY and FYNNEI. The CDR3 totals 13 residues.

The genes are TRBV7-6 and TRBJ2-3, with no clear D. Trimming took off 2 bases at V and 6 bases at J, with 6 bases between the two ends. The CDR3 runs to 12 residues. Germline loops: CDR1 SGHVS, CDR2 FNYEAQ. The CDR3 region has the DNA TGTGCCAGCAGCTTATCCTGGGATACGCAGTATTTT. This gives the protein CASSLSWDTQYF.

The sample holds one count of this clonotype. The chain joins TRBV3-1 to TRBJ2-5, with TRBD1 as a possible D gene (5 bases). The J call may be incorrect, as the DNA end agrees better with TRBJ2-7. CDR1 and CDR2 from the germline V gene are LGHDT and YNNKEL (reference sequence). This CDR3 is 14 amino acids long. The CDR3 here is CASSPETVNNEQYF. In DNA, the CDR3 is TGTGCCAGCAGCCCTGAGACAGTAAACAACGAGCAGTACTTC.

The chain couples TRBV6-6 to TRBJ2-5; D may be TRBD2 (7 bases). Germline values: CDR1 MNHNY, CDR2 SVGAGI (reference sequence). V lost 9 bases, J lost 4 bases, and 21 bases lay in between. CDR3 length: 15 amino acids. The DNA for the CDR3 is TGTGCCAGTGGCGGGGGCGAGAAGGGTGTAGAGACCCAGTACTTC. This gives the protein CASGGGEKGVETQYF.

The rearrangement joins TRBV29-1 to TRBJ2-1, with 8 bases aligning to TRBD1. Germline CDR1 is SQVTM and CDR2 is ANQGSEA. The CDR3 is 14 amino acids. After removal of 5 bases from V and 4 bases from J, the junction contained 7 bases not matched to a gene. CDR3: CSVIRDRSYNEQFF. The CDR3, as DNA: TGCAGCGTTATAAGGGACAGGAGTTACAATGAGCAGTTCTTC.

This clonotype was observed a few times. The chain is built from TRBV28 and TRBJ2-5, with 11 bases fitting TRBD2. The end of the DNA fits TRBJ2-7 better, so the J call may be wrong. CDR1 is MDHEN and CDR2 is SYDVKM in the germline V gene. The CDR3 totals 15 residues. The CDR3 sequence is CASTPSTSGSYEQYF. The CDR3 DNA reads TGTGCCAGCACTCCCTCCACTAGCGGGAGCTACGAGCAGTACTTC.

The genes are TRBV7-2 and TRBJ1-1, with D uncertain. V lost 1 base and J lost 0, with 6 bases in between. Germline CDR1 is SGHTA and CDR2 is FQGNSA. The CDR3 extends over 14 amino acids. DNA for the CDR3: TGTGCCAGCAGCTTAGATAGGGTGAACACTGAAGCTTTCTTT. This encodes CASSLDRVNTEAFF.

CDR3 residues: CASRLGNEQFF. The CDR3 nucleotides read TGTGCCAGCAGGTTAGGTAATGAGCAGTTCTTC. The gene calls are TRBV5-6 and TRBJ2-7, with D unclear. The J call may be wrong; the DNA end is better matched by TRBJ2-1. This CDR3 has 11 residues. The germline V gene has CDR1 SGHDT and CDR2 YYEEEE.

The chain links TRBV10-1 to TRBJ2-3; TRBD2 matches at 8 bases. The ends lost 3 bases at V and 6 bases at J; junction bases unmatched: 5. CDR3 length equals 14 residues. The germline gives CDR1 WNHNN, CDR2 SYGVQD (reference sequence). The CDR3 here is CASSEAGANDTQYF. CDR3 bases: TGCGCCAGCAGTGAAGCGGGAGCAAATGATACGCAGTATTTT.

The sample holds many counts of this clonotype. V is TRBV7-9 and J is TRBJ1-6; perhaps TRBD1 as D (5 bases). Germline CDR1 SEHNR, CDR2 FQNEAQ (reference sequence). CDR3 size: 12 residues. CDR3 DNA sequence: TGTGCAGGAGGAAGGGGAGATTCACCCCTCCACTTT. Its protein product is CAGGRGDSPLHF.

This clonotype was counted once. The chain links TRBV7-8 to TRBJ2-3, with TRBD2 identical over 9 bases. Trimming took 2 bases from V and 4 from J; bases not matched to a gene: 7. Germline CDR1 reads SGHVS; CDR2 reads FQNEAQ. The CDR3 length is 16 residues. CDR3 sequence reads: CASSLQGGRAADTQYF. CDR3 bases: TGTGCCAGCAGCTTACAAGGCGGGAGGGCCGCAGATACGCAGTATTTT. The complete variable domain, with remaining parts taken from reference TRBV7-8 and TRBJ2-3, reads GAGVSQSPRYKVAKRGQDVALRCDPISGHVSLFWYQQALGQGPEFLTYFQNEAQLDKSGLPSDRFFAERPEGSVSTLKIQRTQQEDSAVYLCASSLQGGRAADTQYFGPGTRLTVL.

The rearrangement links TRBV5-1 to TRBJ1-2; TRBD1 matches 8 bases. The trim removed 4 bases at V and 7 bases at J, leaving 3 bases unmatched. CDR3 length: 12 residues. The V gene's germline CDR1 is SGHRS and CDR2 YFSETQ. The CDR3 coding sequence is TGCGCCAGCAGCAACAGGGGGGTTGGCTACACCTTC. Its protein is CASSNRGVGYTF.

J is TRBJ2-5 and V is TRBV7-2; D gene uncertain. Trimming cost V 5 bases and J 2 bases, with 12 bases left between them. Germline CDR1 is SGHTA and CDR2 is FQGNSA. The CDR3 length is 14 residues. The CDR3 reads CASSAFLVQETQYF. The CDR3 coding sequence is TGTGCCAGCAGCGCCTTTCTGGTACAAGAGACCCAGTACTTC. The variable domain in full, with the rest retrieved from reference TRBV7-2 and TRBJ2-5, is GAGVSQSPSNKVTEKGKDVELRCDPISGHTALYWYRQSLGQGLEFLIYFQGNSAPDKSGLPSDRFSAERTGGSVSTLTIQRTQQEDSAVYLCASSAFLVQETQYFGPGTRLLVL.

This clonotype has more than one count but fewer than ten. The chain links TRBV15 to TRBJ2-5, with D unclear. Germline V lookup: CDR1 LNHNV, CDR2 YYDKDF (reference sequence). The CDR3 has 13 residues. The V gene lost 6 bases and the J gene lost 2 bases, with 10 bases spanning the gap. The CDR3 here is CATRGRSQETQYF. The CDR3, as DNA: TGTGCCACCAGGGGCAGGAGTCAAGAGACCCAGTACTTC.

This clonotype came up a few times. This chain connects TRBV20-1 to TRBJ2-4, with a weak D call TRBD1 (6 bases). Germline CDR1 DFQATT, CDR2 SNEGSKA (reference sequence). The CDR3 covers 14 residues. The V end was cut by 0 bases, the J end by 6 bases, with 12 bases between. CDR3 sequence reads: CSARDEGVGNIQYF. As DNA, the CDR3 is TGCAGTGCTAGAGATGAGGGGGTCGGAAACATTCAGTACTTC.

J is TRBJ1-1 and V is TRBV20-1; D may be TRBD1 (6 bases). This CDR3 has 16 amino acids. V gave up 3 bases and J gave up 1 base, with 18 bases separating them. Germline CDR1 DFQATT, CDR2 SNEGSKA (reference sequence). CDR3 sequence (DNA): TGCAGTGCTAGTCTGACCGGGGGCGGGCGGAACACTGAAGCTTTCTTT. Translating it yields CSASLTGGGRNTEAFF.